Following are 16 T cell receptor beta chains from one sample sequenced in a study of PD-1 blockade in classical Hodgkin lymphoma. Method: immunoSEQ multiplex PCR; TCRdb's copy keeps in-frame clones and lacks some. The table lists 90,000 to 100,000 clones, around 80% of them singletons, with 9.4% in the top ten. The time point was: cycle 4 day 1 (C4D1), after 5 to 7 weeks of nivolumab. All patients experienced relapse after autologous stem cell transplantation, and brentuximab vedotin exposure was variable. This material consisted of peripheral blood mononuclear cells (PBMCs), taken before the fourth cycle of nivolumab. These receptors were obtained from a human donor with classical Hodgkin lymphoma.

The CDR3: CAISELQNSPLHF. Written as DNA, the CDR3 is TGTGCCATCAGTGAGTTACAGAATTCACCCCTCCACTTT. This chain uses TRBV10-3 with TRBJ1-6; D uncertain. The germline CDR1 and CDR2 sequences are ENHRY and SYGVKD. This CDR3 contains 13 residues. V was shortened by 1 base and J by 7 bases, with 5 bases between the two germline ends.

This clone was detected only a few times. The chain joins TRBV18 to TRBJ2-2; D gene ambiguous. Trimming removed 4 bases at V and 3 bases at J, with 3 bases between. The V gene's germline CDR1 is KGHSH and CDR2 LQKENI. The CDR3 spans 12 residues. The CDR3 loop reads CASSLDTGELFF. For the CDR3, the DNA is TGTGCCAGCTCACTGGACACCGGGGAGCTGTTTTTT.

A single count supports this clone. The chain employs TRBV28 and TRBJ2-3; D gene uncertain. The CDR3 runs 13 residues. Germline V gene sequence: CDR1 MDHEN, CDR2 SYDVKM. V dropped 1 base and J dropped 3 bases, with 5 bases sitting between them. CDR3 in DNA: TGTGCCAGCAGTTTATTCGAGACAGATACGCAGTATTTT. As protein: CASSLFETDTQYF.

The chain joins TRBV5-6 to TRBJ2-5; 7 bases are a match to TRBD2. The CDR3 has 15 amino acids. Germline CDR1 and CDR2: SGHDT and YYEEEE. Trimming at V came to 0 bases and at J to 2 bases, leaving 4 bases not matched to a gene. CDR3 in DNA: TGTGCCAGCAGCTTGGGCGGGAGTGTACAAGAGACCCAGTACTTC. Amino acid sequence: CASSLGGSVQETQYF.

The CDR3 coding sequence is TGTGCCAGCAGCTTAGCGGGACTAGCGGGGGGGTACCAAGAGACCCAGTACTTC. This sequence encodes CASSLAGLAGGYQETQYF. The chain recombines TRBV7-2 with TRBJ2-5; 16 positions agree with TRBD2. V trimming: 0 bases; J trimming: 0 bases; junction bases outside the gene matches: 1. The germline CDR1 and CDR2 sequences are SGHTA and FQGNSA. The CDR3 runs to 18 residues.

This clone was seen just once. The V and J genes are TRBV25-1 and TRBJ1-1; 7 bases line up with TRBD1. There are 14 residues in the CDR3. The V gene end was trimmed by 3 bases and the J gene end by 5 bases; junction bases not matched to a gene: 6. CDR1 and CDR2 from the germline V gene are MGHDK and SYGVNS. CDR3 amino acids: CASSDNRGGTEAFF. DNA for the CDR3: TGTGCCAGCAGTGATAACAGGGGCGGAACTGAAGCTTTCTTT. Full variable domain (outside the CDR3, taken from reference TRBV25-1 and TRBJ1-1): EADIYQTPRYLVIGTGKKITLECSQTMGHDKMYWYQQDPGMELHLIHYSYGVNSTEKGDLSSESTVSRIRTEHFPLTLESARPSHTSQYLCASSDNRGGTEAFFGQGTRLTVV.

This clone was observed once. V and J are TRBV28 and TRBJ2-1; D remains ambiguous. The germline V gene has CDR1 MDHEN and CDR2 SYDVKM. V shed 7 bases and J shed 4 bases, with 17 bases lying between them. The CDR3 has 15 amino acids. The CDR3 region is CASKRPSPGYNEQFF. CDR3 sequence (DNA): TGTGCCAGCAAACGCCCCAGCCCAGGTTACAATGAGCAGTTCTTC.

V and J are TRBV27 and TRBJ2-7, with D tentatively TRBD2 (6 bases). Germline CDR1 MNHEY, CDR2 SMNVEV (reference sequence). Trimming left V 3 bases short and J 6 bases short, with 15 bases between. CDR3 length: 14 residues. CDR3 loop: CASSFLAGRGEQYF. The CDR3 nucleotides read TGTGCCAGCAGTTTTCTCGCGGGAAGGGGCGAGCAGTACTTC.

V and J are TRBV5-8 and TRBJ1-5; 10 nucleotides line up with TRBD1. V lost 4 bases to trimming and J lost 11 bases; unmatched junction nucleotides: 9. Germline V gives CDR1 SGHTS, CDR2 YDEGEE. This CDR3 has 14 residues. As DNA, the CDR3 is TGTGCCAGCAGCACGAGGACAGGGGGTTGGACCCAGCATTTT. The encoded protein is CASSTRTGGWTQHF.

The rearrangement joins TRBV6-6 to TRBJ1-2; 8 bases are a match to TRBD1. V gave up 2 bases and J gave up 7 bases; unmatched junction bases: 3. The V gene's germline CDR1 is MNHNY and CDR2 SVGAGI (reference sequence). The CDR3 is made up of 13 amino acids. This chain's CDR3 is CASSYGTGGGYTF. The CDR3 coding sequence is TGTGCCAGCAGTTACGGCACAGGGGGTGGCTACACCTTC.

The V gene is TRBV9, the J gene TRBJ2-1; possible D gene TRBD2, 7 bases. The V gene lost 4 bases and the J gene lost 2 bases, with 22 bases spanning the gap. CDR3 size: 18 residues. Looked up from germline, CDR1 is SGDLS and CDR2 is YYNGEE. The CDR3 region has the DNA TGTGCCAGCAGCCCTTTCAGGGAGGGGGTCCTCGCCTACAATGAGCAGTTCTTC. Translation: CASSPFREGVLAYNEQFF.

This clone turned up a few times. V gene TRBV4-1 combines with J gene TRBJ2-3; TRBD2 matches 14 bases. The junction had 14 bases not matched to a gene; V was cut back by 8 bases and J by 7 bases. CDR1 and CDR2 (germline): MGHRA, YSYEKL. The CDR3 has 17 residues. The CDR3 reads CASRSSGLAGAFHTQYF. Here the CDR3 DNA reads TGCGCCAGCCGCTCTTCGGGACTAGCGGGGGCCTTCCATACGCAGTATTTT.

J is TRBJ2-1 and V is TRBV19, with 7 bases matching TRBD2. Trimming removed 0 bases from V and 5 bases from J; junction bases left unmatched: 13. The V gene's germline CDR1 is LNHDA and CDR2 SQIVND (reference sequence). This CDR3 is 18 amino acids long. This CDR3 is CASSIDLPWASGHNEQFF. The DNA for the CDR3 is TGTGCCAGTAGTATAGACCTCCCTTGGGCTAGCGGACACAATGAGCAGTTCTTC.

The rearrangement joins TRBV28 to TRBJ1-2; D gene uncertain. The CDR3 is 11 amino acids. V was clipped by 8 bases and J by 8 bases, with 12 bases between them. Germline CDR1 is MDHEN and CDR2 is SYDVKM. CDR3 sequence (DNA): TGTGCCAGCTCCGAGGTTGACGGCTACACCTTC. Translated: CASSEVDGYTF.

The chain joins TRBV4-2 to TRBJ2-1, with D possibly being TRBD2 (6 bases). Germline-derived CDR1 and CDR2 are LGHNA and YNFKEQ. CDR3 length: 15 residues. V was clipped by 3 bases and J by 0 bases, with 9 bases between them. The CDR3 coding sequence is TGTGCCAGCAGCCAGCTAGCGCTCTCCTACAATGAGCAGTTCTTC. This gives the protein CASSQLALSYNEQFF.

The CDR3 DNA is TGTGCCAGCAGCAGTATCACTAGCACAGATACGCAGTATTTT. Its protein product is CASSSITSTDTQYF. The chain combines TRBV28 with TRBJ2-3; no clear D. This CDR3 has 14 amino acids. V was trimmed by 6 bases and J by 0 bases, leaving 10 bases between them. Germline CDR1 MDHEN, CDR2 SYDVKM.